This TCR beta chain is from a study of blood T cell repertoires in COVID-19. About the study: Collection of acute and convalescent COVID-19 samples took place in the United States, Italy and Spain. T cells, B-cell-depleted T cells, or PBMCs supplied cDNA or gDNA.

Original handling: Quantification of nucleated cells was approximated via reference gene primer amplification. Sequencing used immunoSEQ multiplex PCR; TCRdb keeps in-frame clones, though not all of them. That table is the source of V, J and clone size, and D and trimming were worked out from the DNA. The sample contains 150,000 to 200,000 clones, 70% to 90% of which appear only once. This clone was detected many times. The V end was cut by 5 bases, the J end by 3 bases, with 14 bases between. The germline V gene has CDR1 SGHNT and CDR2 YENEEA. The CDR3 has 15 amino acids. This TCR derives from a man between 60 and 75 years old who had recovered from COVID-19. The sequencing input was peripheral blood. The chain employs TRBV11-3 and TRBJ2-1; D is possibly TRBD2 (7 bases). CDR3 protein: CASSQGRGSYNEQFF. Written as DNA, the CDR3 is TGTGCCAGCAGCCAGGGGCGGGGGAGCTACAATGAGCAGTTCTTC.